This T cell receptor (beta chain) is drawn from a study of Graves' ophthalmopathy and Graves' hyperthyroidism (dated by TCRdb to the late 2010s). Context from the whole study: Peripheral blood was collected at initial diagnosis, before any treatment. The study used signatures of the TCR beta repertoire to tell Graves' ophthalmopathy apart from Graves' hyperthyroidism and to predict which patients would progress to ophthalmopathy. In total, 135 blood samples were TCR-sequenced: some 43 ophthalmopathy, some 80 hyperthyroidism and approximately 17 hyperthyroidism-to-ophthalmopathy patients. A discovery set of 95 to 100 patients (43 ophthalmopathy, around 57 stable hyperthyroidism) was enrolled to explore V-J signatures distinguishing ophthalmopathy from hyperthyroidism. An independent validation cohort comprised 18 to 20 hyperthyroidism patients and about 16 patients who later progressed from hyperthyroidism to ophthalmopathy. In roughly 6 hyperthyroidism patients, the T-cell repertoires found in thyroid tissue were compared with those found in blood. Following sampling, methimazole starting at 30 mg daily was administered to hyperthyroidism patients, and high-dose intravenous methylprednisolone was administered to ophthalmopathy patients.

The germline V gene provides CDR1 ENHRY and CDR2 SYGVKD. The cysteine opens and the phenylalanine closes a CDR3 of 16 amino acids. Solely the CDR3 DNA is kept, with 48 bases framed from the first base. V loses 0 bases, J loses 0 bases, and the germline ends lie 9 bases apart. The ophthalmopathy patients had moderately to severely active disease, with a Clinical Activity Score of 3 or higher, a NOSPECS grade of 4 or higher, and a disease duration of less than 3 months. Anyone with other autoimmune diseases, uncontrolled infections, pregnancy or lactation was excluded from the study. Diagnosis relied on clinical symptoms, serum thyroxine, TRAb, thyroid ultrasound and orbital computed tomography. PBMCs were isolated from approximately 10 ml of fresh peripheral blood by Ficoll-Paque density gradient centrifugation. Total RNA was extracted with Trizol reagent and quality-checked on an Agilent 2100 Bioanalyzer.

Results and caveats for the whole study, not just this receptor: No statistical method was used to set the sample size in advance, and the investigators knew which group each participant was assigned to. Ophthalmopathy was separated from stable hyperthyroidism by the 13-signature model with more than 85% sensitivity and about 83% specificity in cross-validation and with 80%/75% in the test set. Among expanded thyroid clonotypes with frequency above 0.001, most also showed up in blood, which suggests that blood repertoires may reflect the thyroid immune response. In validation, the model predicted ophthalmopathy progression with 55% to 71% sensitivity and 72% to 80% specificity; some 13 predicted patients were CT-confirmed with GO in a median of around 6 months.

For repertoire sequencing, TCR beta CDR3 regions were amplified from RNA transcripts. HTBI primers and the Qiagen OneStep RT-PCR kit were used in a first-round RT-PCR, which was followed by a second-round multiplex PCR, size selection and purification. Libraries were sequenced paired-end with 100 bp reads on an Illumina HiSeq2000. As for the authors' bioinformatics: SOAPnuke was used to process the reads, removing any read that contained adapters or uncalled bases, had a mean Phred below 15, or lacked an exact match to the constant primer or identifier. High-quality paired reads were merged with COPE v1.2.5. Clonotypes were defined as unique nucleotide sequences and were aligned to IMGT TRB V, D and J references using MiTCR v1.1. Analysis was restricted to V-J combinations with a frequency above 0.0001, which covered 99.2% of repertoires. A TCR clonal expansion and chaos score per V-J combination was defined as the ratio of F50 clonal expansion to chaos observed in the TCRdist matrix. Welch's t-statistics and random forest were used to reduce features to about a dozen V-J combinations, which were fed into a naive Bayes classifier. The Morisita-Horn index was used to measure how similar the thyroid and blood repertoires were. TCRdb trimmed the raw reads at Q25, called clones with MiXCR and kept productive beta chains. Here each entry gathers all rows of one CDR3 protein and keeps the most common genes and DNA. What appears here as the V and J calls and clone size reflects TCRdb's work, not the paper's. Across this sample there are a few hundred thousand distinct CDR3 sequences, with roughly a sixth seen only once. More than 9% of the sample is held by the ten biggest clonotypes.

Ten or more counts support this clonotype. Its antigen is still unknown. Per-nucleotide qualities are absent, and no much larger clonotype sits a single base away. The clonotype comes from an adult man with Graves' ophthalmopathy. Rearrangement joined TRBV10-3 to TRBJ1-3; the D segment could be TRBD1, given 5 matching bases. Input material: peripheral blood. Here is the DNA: TGTGCCATCAGTGAGTCGTTGGACAACTCTGGAAACACCATATATTTT. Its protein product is CAISESLDNSGNTIYF.